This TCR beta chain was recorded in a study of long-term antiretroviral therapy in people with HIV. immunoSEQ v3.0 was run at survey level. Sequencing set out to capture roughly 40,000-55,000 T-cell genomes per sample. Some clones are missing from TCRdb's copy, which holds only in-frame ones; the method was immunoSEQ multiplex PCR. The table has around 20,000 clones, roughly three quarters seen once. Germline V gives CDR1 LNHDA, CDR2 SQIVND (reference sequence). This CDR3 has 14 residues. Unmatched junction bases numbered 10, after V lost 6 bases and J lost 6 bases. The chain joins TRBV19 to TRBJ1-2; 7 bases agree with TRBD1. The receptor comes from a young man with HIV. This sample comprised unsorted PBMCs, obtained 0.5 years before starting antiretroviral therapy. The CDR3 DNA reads TGTGCCAGTAGCGACAGGGTTATTGGTAATGGCTACACCTTC. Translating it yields CASSDRVIGNGYTF. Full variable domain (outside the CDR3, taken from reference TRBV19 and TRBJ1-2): DGGITQSPKYLFRKEGQNVTLSCEQNLNHDAMYWYRQDPGQGLRLIYYSQIVNDFQKGDIAEGYSVSREKKESFPLTVTSAQKNPTAFYLCASSDRVIGNGYTFGSGTRLTVV.